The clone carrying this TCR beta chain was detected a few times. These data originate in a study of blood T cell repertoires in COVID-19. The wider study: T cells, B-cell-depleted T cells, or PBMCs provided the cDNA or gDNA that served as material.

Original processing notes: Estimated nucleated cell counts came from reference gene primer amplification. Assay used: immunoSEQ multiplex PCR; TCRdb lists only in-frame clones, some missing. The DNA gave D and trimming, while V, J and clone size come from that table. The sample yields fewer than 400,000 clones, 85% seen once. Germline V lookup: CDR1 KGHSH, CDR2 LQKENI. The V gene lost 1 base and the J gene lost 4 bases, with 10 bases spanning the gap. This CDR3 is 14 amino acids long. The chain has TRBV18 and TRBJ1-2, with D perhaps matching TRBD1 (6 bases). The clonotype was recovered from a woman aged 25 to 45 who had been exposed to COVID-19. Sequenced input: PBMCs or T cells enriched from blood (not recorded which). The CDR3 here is CASSPRQGSYGYTF. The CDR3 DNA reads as TGTGCCAGCTCACCACGGCAGGGGAGCTATGGCTACACCTTC.